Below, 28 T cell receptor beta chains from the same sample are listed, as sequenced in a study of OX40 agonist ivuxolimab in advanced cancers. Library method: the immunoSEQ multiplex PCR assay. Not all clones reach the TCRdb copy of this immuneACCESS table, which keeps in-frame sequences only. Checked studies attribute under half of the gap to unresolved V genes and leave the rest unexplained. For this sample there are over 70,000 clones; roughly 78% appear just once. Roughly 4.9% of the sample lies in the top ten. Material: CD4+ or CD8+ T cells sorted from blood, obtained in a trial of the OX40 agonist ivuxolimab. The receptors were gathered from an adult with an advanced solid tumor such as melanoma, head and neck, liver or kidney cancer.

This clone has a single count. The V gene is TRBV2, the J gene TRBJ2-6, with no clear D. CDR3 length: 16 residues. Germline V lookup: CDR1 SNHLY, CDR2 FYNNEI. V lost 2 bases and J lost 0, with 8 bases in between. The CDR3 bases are TGTGCCAGCAGTGAACAGGCCGTCTCTGGGGCCAACGTCCTGACTTTC. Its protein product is CASSEQAVSGANVLTF.

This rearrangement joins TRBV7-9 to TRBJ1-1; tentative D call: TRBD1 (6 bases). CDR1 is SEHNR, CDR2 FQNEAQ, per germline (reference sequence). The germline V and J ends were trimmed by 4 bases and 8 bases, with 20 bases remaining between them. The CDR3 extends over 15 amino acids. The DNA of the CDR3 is TGTGCCAGCAGCTCAACCGCCATTCGGACAGCCGAAGCTTTCTTT. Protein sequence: CASSSTAIRTAEAFF.

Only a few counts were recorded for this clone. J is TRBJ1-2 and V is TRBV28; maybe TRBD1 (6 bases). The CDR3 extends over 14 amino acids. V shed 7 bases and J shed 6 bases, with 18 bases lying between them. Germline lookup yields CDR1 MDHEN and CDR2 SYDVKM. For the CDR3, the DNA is TGTGCCAGCATTCAAGGGGGAGGGTGGCATGGCTACACCTTC. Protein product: CASIQGGGWHGYTF.

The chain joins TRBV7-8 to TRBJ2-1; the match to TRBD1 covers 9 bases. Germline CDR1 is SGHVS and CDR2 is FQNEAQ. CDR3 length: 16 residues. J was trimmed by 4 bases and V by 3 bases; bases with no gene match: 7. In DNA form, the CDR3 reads TGTGCCAGCAGCTTGGAAGGACAGGGGACTTACAATGAGCAGTTCTTC. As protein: CASSLEGQGTYNEQFF.

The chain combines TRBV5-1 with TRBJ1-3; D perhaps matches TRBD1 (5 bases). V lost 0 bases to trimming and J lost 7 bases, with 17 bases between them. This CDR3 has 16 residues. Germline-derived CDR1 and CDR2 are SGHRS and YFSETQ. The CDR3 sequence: CASSLAGGDRANTIYF. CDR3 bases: TGCGCCAGCAGCTTGGCTGGGGGGGATAGAGCGAACACCATATATTTT.

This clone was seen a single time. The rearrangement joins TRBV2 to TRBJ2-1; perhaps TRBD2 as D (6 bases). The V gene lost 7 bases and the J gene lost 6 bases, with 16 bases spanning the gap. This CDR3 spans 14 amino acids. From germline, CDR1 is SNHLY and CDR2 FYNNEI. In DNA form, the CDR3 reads TGTGCCAGCAAACTTGGGACTGCCCGCAATGAGCAGTTCTTC. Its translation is CASKLGTARNEQFF.

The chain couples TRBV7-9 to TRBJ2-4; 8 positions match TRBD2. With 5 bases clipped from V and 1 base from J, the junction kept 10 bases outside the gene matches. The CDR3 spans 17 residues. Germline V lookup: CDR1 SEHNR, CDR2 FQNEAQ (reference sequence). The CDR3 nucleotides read TGTGCCAGCAGCCGGGAGGGGTCCTACGGGGCCAAAAACATTCAGTACTTC. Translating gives CASSREGSYGAKNIQYF.

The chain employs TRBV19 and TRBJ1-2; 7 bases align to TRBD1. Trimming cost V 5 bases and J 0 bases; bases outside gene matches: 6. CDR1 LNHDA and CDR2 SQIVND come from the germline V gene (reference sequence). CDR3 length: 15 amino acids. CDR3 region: CASSAAGQSNYGYTF. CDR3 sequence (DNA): TGTGCCAGTAGTGCCGCGGGACAGTCTAACTATGGCTACACCTTC.

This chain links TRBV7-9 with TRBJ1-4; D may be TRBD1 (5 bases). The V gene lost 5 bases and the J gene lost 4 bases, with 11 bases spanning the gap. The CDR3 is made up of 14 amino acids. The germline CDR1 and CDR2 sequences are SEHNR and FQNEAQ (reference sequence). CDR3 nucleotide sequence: TGTGCCAGCAGCCGGGACTGGGATAATGAAAAACTGTTTTTT. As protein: CASSRDWDNEKLFF.

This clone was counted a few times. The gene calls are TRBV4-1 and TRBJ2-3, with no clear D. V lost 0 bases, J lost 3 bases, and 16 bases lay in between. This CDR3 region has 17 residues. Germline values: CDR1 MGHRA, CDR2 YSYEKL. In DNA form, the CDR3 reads TGCGCCAGCAGCCAAGATCATATGGGCAGTAGTACAGATACGCAGTATTTT. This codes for CASSQDHMGSSTDTQYF.

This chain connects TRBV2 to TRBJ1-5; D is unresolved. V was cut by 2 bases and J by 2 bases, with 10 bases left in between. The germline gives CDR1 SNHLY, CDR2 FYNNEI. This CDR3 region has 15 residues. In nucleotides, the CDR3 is TGTGCCAGCAGTGAATTCGCAAGGGGCAATCAGCCCCAGCATTTT. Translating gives CASSEFARGNQPQHF.

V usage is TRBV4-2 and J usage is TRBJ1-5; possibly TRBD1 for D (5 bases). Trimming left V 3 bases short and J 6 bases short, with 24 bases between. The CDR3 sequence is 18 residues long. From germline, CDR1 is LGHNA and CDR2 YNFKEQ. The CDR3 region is CASSHNWGTGEQGQPQHF. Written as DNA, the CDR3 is TGTGCCAGCAGCCACAATTGGGGGACGGGGGAGCAGGGTCAGCCCCAGCATTTT.

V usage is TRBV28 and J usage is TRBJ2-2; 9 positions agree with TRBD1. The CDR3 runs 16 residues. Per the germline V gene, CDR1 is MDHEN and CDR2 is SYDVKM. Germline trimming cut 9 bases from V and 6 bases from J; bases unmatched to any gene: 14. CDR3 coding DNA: TGTGCCAGAAATATCAGGGACAGGGCGGTCTCCGGGGAGCTGTTTTTT. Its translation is CARNIRDRAVSGELFF.

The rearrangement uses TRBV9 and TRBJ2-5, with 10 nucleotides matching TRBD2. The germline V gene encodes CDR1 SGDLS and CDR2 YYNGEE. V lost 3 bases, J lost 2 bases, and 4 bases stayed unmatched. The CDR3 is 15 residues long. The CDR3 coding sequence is TGTGCCAGCAGCGGCAGCGGGGGGGGGCAAGAGACCCAGTACTTC. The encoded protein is CASSGSGGGQETQYF. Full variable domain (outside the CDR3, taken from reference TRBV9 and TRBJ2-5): DSGVTQTPKHLITATGQRVTLRCSPRSGDLSVYWYQQSLDQGLQFLIQYYNGEERAKGNILERFSAQQFPDLHSELNLSSLELGDSALYFCASSGSGGGQETQYFGPGTRLLVL.

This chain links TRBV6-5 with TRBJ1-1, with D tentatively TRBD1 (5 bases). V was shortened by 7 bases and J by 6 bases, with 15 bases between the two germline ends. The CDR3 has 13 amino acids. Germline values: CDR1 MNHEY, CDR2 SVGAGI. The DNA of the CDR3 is TGTGCCAGCACCGCGACAGCCGGCGCTGAAGCTTTCTTT. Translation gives CASTATAGAEAFF.

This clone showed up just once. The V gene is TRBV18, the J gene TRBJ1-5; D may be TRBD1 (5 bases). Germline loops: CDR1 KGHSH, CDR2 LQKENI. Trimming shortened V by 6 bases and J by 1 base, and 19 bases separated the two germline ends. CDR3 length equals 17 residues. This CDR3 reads CASSPGITSGSNQPQHF. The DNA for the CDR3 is TGTGCCAGCTCTCCCGGGATTACCTCAGGGAGCAATCAGCCCCAGCATTTT.

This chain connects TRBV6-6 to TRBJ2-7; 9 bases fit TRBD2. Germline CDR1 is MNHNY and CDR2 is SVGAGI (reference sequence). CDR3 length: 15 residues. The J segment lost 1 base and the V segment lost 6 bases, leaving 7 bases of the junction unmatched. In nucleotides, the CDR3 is TGTGCCAGCAGCTTAGCGGGAGAGACATCCTACGAGCAGTACTTC. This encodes CASSLAGETSYEQYF.

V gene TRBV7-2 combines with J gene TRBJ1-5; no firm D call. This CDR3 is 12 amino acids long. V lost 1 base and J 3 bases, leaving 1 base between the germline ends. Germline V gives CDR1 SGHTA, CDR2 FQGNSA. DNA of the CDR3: TGTGCCAGCAGCTTAGACAATCAGCCCCAGCATTTT. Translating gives CASSLDNQPQHF.

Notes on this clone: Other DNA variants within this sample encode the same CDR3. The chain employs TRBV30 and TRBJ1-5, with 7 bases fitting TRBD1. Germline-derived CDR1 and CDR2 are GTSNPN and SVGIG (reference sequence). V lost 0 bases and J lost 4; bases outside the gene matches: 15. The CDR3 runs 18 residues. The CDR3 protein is CAWSVPGRGMGGNQPQHF. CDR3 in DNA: TGTGCCTGGAGTGTACCGGGCAGGGGGATGGGGGGAAATCAGCCCCAGCATTTT.

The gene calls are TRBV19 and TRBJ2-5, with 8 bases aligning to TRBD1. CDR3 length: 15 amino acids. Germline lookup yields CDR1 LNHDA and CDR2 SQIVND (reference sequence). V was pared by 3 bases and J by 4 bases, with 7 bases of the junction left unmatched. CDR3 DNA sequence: TGTGCCAGTAGTATCGGGCAGGGGGCCGGAGAGACCCAGTACTTC. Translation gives CASSIGQGAGETQYF.

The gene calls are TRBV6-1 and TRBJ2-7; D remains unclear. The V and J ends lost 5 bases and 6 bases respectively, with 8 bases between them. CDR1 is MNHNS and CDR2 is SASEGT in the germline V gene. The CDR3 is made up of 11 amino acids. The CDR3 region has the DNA TGTGCCAGCAGTATAGTTACCGAGCAGTACTTC. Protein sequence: CASSIVTEQYF.

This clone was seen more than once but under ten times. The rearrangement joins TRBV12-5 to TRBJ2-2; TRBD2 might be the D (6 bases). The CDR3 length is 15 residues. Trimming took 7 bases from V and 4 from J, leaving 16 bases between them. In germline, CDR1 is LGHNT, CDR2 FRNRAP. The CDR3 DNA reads TGTGCTAGTGCCCTTAGCGAGGGAGGCACCGGGGAGCTGTTTTTT. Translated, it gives CASALSEGGTGELFF.

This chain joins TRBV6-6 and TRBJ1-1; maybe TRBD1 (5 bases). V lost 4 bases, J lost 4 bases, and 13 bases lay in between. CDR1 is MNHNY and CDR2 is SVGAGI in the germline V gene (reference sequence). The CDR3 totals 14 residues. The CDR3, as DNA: TGTGCCAGCAGTTCAATACAGGCGAGCACTGAAGCTTTCTTT. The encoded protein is CASSSIQASTEAFF.

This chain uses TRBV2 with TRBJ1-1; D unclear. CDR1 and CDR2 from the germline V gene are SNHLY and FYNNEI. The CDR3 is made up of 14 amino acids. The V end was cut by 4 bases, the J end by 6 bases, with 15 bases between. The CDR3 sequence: CASSATTLGSEAFF. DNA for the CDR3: TGTGCCAGCAGTGCAACCACCTTAGGCTCTGAAGCTTTCTTT.

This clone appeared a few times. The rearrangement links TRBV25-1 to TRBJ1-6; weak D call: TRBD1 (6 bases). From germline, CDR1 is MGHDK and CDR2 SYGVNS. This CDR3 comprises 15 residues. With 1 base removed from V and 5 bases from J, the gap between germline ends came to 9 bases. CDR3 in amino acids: CASSESGGNNSPLHF. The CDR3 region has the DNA TGTGCCAGCAGTGAATCCGGGGGCAATAATTCACCCCTCCACTTT.

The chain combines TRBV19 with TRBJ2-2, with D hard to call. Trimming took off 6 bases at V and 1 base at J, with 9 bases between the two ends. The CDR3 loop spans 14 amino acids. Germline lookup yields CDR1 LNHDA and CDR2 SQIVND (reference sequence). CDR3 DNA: TGTGCCAGTAGGGGGATAGGGAACACCGGGGAGCTGTTTTTT. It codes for CASRGIGNTGELFF.

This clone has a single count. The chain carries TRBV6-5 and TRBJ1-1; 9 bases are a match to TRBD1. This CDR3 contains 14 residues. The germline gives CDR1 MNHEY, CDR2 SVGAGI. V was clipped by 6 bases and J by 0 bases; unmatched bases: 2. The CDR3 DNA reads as TGTGCCAGCAGGACAGGGGGTGTGAACACTGAAGCTTTCTTT. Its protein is CASRTGGVNTEAFF.

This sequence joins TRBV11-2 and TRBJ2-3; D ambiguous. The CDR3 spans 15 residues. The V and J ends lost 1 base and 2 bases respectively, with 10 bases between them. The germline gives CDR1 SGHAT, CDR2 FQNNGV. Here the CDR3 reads CASSLGAIFTDTQYF. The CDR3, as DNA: TGTGCCAGCAGCTTAGGTGCGATCTTCACAGATACGCAGTATTTT. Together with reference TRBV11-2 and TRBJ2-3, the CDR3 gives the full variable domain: EAGVAQSPRYKIIEKRQSVAFWCNPISGHATLYWYQQILGQGPKLLIQFQNNGVVDDSQLPKDRFSAERLKGVDSTLKIQPAKLEDSAVYLCASSLGAIFTDTQYFGPGTRLTVL.